The 21 T cell receptor beta chains below come from one sample, sequenced in a study of tissue T cells after allogeneic stem cell transplantation. The time point here: mouse harvest day 7 after allogeneic transplant. Mouse grafts combined 10^7 T-cell-depleted bone marrow cells with 10^6 splenic CD5+ T cells. Only in-frame clones appear in the TCRdb table, and some are missing; sequencing was by immunoSEQ multiplex PCR. Of about 5,000 clones in the sample, less than 55% were seen once. Input material: gut tissue. These TCRs come from a female BALB/c mouse given C57BL/6 T cells with graft-versus-host disease after an allogeneic hematopoietic cell transplant.

This clone has more than one count but fewer than ten. Gene names and germline refer to mouse. The read halts 1 residue ahead of the CDR3 end, with the missing end drawn from the germline J gene. The J gene is TRBJ2-1, the V gene TRBV15; D not resolved. Germline CDR1 reads SGHND; CDR2 reads FRSKSL. Trimming removed 1 base from V and 6 bases from J, with 7 bases in between. There are 13 residues in the CDR3. Incomplete CDR3 DNA: TGTGCCAGCAGTTTAGAAAGGTTTGCTGAGCAGTTC. Protein product: CASSLERFAEQF. The whole CDR3 protein is CASSLERFAEQFF.

A remark on this clone: Each gene name is a mouse one. Read coverage stops 1 residue before the CDR3 terminus; the germline J gene supplies the remainder. The chain combines TRBV26 with TRBJ1-3, with 7 bases lining up with TRBD1. There are 15 residues in the CDR3. Germline assignment: CDR1 KGHPV and CDR2 FQNQEV (reference sequence). V shed 4 bases and J 0 bases; nucleotides not matched to a gene: 3. CDR3 sequence: CASSPTGNSGNTLYF. The part of the CDR3 DNA that was read is TGTGCCAGCAGTCCGACAGGGAATTCTGGAAATACGCTCTAT. The variable domain in full, with the rest retrieved from reference TRBV26 and TRBJ1-3, is NSKVIQTPRYLVKGQGQKAKMRCIPEKGHPVVFWYQQNKNNEFKFLINFQNQEVLQQIDMTEKRFSAECPSNSPCSLEIQSSEAGDSALYLCASSPTGNSGNTLYFGEGSRLIVV.

Regarding this clone: Gene names follow the mouse nomenclature. The read gets to within 1 residue of the CDR3 end, and the germline J gene fills in the rest. V and J are TRBV26 and TRBJ2-2; D is unclear. Trimming took 4 bases from V and 0 from J, leaving 9 bases between them. The germline V gene encodes CDR1 KGHPV and CDR2 FQNQEV (reference sequence). The CDR3 loop spans 15 amino acids. The CDR3 bases that were read are TGTGCCAGCAGTCCTCCGGGAGCAAACACCGGGCAGCTCTAC. Translated: CASSPPGANTGQLY. From start to end, the CDR3 is CASSPPGANTGQLYF.

Regarding this clone: Mouse gene names apply. The sequence runs out 1 residue before the end of the CDR3; the remainder is reconstructed from the germline J gene. The chain recombines TRBV13-2 with TRBJ2-7; D assignment may be TRBD1 or TRBD2 (6 bases each). Trimming shortened V by 7 bases and J by 3 bases, and 11 bases separated the two germline ends. The CDR3 is 12 residues long. The germline gives CDR1 NNHNN, CDR2 SYGAGS (reference sequence). Here the CDR3 reads CASRGDFYEQYF. The covered CDR3 bases are TGTGCCAGCAGGGGGGACTTCTATGAACAGTAC.

With respect to this clone: Gene names are the mouse ones. The read ends 1 residue early relative to the CDR3; the germline J gene fills the gap. The chain combines TRBV19 with TRBJ2-2; a weak D match, TRBD1 (6 bases). CDR1 and CDR2 (germline): FNHDT, SITEND (reference sequence). CDR3 length equals 15 residues. With 4 bases removed from V and 4 bases from J, the gap between germline ends came to 14 bases. CDR3 sequence: CASSWDKPTTGQLYF. The sequenced CDR3 bases are TGTGCCAGCAGTTGGGACAAACCAACCACCGGGCAGCTCTAC.

About this clone: The gene symbols are mouse symbols. The read stops 1 residue short of the end of the CDR3; the missing end is completed from the germline J gene. The J gene is TRBJ2-2, the V gene TRBV12-1, with TRBD1 as a possible D gene (6 bases). With 4 bases removed from V and 0 bases from J, the gap between germline ends came to 8 bases. Per germline, CDR1 SGHSN and CDR2 HYEKVE. CDR3 length: 14 amino acids. The CDR3 region is CASSPGANTGQLYF. The covered CDR3 bases are TGTGCCAGCTCCCCAGGGGCAAACACCGGGCAGCTCTAC.

This clone was detected only a few times. Here the gene names and germline are mouse. The read stops 1 residue short of the end of the CDR3; the missing end is completed from the germline J gene. The chain employs TRBV26 and TRBJ1-5; D is undetermined. Trimming cost V 5 bases and J 0 bases, with 5 bases left between them. Germline V gives CDR1 KGHPV, CDR2 FQNQEV (reference sequence). The CDR3 totals 13 residues. The sequenced part of the CDR3 DNA is TGTGCCAGCAGTGTCTCTAACAACCAGGCTCCGCTT. It translates to CASSVSNNQAPL. The whole CDR3 sequence is CASSVSNNQAPLF.

This clone has just a few counts. These gene names are mouse names. The read gets to within 1 residue of the CDR3 end, and the germline J gene fills in the rest. The chain carries TRBV29 and TRBJ1-2; 7 bases are shared with TRBD1. The junction had 5 bases not matched to a gene; V was cut back by 6 bases and J by 4 bases. Germline V gene lookup returns CDR1 MSHET and CDR2 SYDVDS. This CDR3 comprises 13 residues. CDR3 bases read: TGTGCTAGCAGGGAGGGGGCAAGCTCCGACTACACC. It codes for CASREGASSDYT. The CDR3 as a whole reads CASREGASSDYTF.

Details on this clone: Gene names are the mouse ones. Other DNA sequences in this sample translate to the same CDR3. CDR3: CASSLLGLKNTLYF. CDR3 DNA, as far as it was read: TGTGCCAGCAGCCTATTGGGGCTTAAAAACACCTTGTAC. V and J are TRBV3 and TRBJ2-4; possibly TRBD1 or TRBD2 for D (5 bases each). The read falls 1 residue short of the CDR3 end, and the missing part is taken from the germline J gene. The V end was cut by 5 bases, the J end by 4 bases, with 13 bases between. Looked up from germline, CDR1 is SNHLY and CDR2 is FYNGKV (reference sequence). The CDR3 loop spans 14 amino acids.

Of note for this clone: The gene names given are mouse names. The DNA read from the CDR3 is TGTGCCAGCGGTGAGCCCCTCTACTGGGGGGGCCAAGACACCCAGTAC. Residues: CASGEPLYWGGQDTQY. Given in full, the CDR3 is CASGEPLYWGGQDTQYF. The chain combines TRBV13-2 with TRBJ2-5; TRBD2 matches at 10 bases. The read finishes 1 residue shy of the CDR3 end, and the germline J gene is used to complete it. There are 17 residues in the CDR3. Unmatched junction bases numbered 8, after V lost 2 bases and J lost 2 bases. Germline assignment: CDR1 NNHNN and CDR2 SYGAGS (reference sequence).

This clone was seen more than once but under ten times. Germline and genes: mouse. The read halts 1 residue ahead of the CDR3 end, with the missing end drawn from the germline J gene. The V and J genes are TRBV19 and TRBJ2-4; D remains unclear. This CDR3 is 14 amino acids long. The ends were cut back, 4 bases at V and 0 bases at J, with 9 bases in the middle. Germline V lookup: CDR1 FNHDT, CDR2 SITEND (reference sequence). The CDR3: CASSPDTSQNTLYF. The CDR3 DNA, read in part, is TGTGCCAGCAGTCCCGACACTAGTCAAAACACCTTGTAC.

Notes on this clone: Gene names refer to mouse genes. The read stops 1 residue short of the end of the CDR3; the missing end is completed from the germline J gene. The V call is TRBV26, the J call TRBJ2-5; D gene ambiguous. The CDR3 contains 13 residues. V lost 2 bases and J lost 0, with 3 bases in between. Per germline, CDR1 KGHPV and CDR2 FQNQEV (reference sequence). CDR3 in amino acids: CASSLGNQDTQYF. The CDR3 bases that were read are TGTGCCAGCAGTCTGGGTAACCAAGACACCCAGTAC.

The table lists this clone with a few counts. Germline and genes here are mouse. The read comes to an end 1 residue before the CDR3 does, leaving the germline J gene to fill in the end. The chain carries TRBV16 and TRBJ2-7, with 11 nucleotides matching TRBD2. The CDR3 covers 14 residues. With V trimmed by 1 base and J by 7 bases, 3 bases remained unmatched. Germline values: CDR1 SGHSA, CDR2 FRNQAP. The sequenced part of the CDR3 DNA is TGTGCAAGCAGCTTAGGGACTGGGGGGTGGGAACAGTAC. Translated, it gives CASSLGTGGWEQY. The entire CDR3 protein reads CASSLGTGGWEQYF. Full variable domain (outside the CDR3, taken from reference TRBV16 and TRBJ2-7): NAGVIQTPRHKVTGKGQEATLWCEPISGHSAVFWYRQTIVQGLEFLTYFRNQAPIDDSGMPKERFSAQMPNQSHSTLKIQSTQPQDSAVYLCASSLGTGGWEQYFGPGTRLTVL.

Concerning this clone: Gene names are the mouse ones. The sequenced fragment ends 1 residue before the CDR3 boundary, so the rest is inferred from the germline J gene. The chain employs TRBV20 and TRBJ2-7, with TRBD2 matching over 7 bases. V gave up 0 bases and J gave up 4 bases; unmatched junction bases: 6. CDR1 is GFQATS, CDR2 STVNSAI, per germline. The CDR3 has 14 amino acids. Partial CDR3 DNA: TGTGGTGCTAGGGAAGGCTGGGGGAGATATGAACAGTAC. This codes for CGAREGWGRYEQY. The CDR3 as a whole reads CGAREGWGRYEQYF.

About this clone: Gene names are the mouse ones. Read coverage stops 1 residue before the CDR3 terminus; the germline J gene supplies the remainder. The J gene is TRBJ2-3, the V gene TRBV3, with TRBD1 as a possible D gene (5 bases). V dropped 4 bases and J dropped 0 bases, with 8 bases sitting between them. Germline V gene lookup returns CDR1 SNHLY and CDR2 FYNGKV (reference sequence). The CDR3 has 14 amino acids. The CDR3 loop reads CASSWTTSAETLYF. The part of the CDR3 DNA that was read is TGTGCCAGCAGCTGGACAACTAGTGCAGAAACGCTGTAT. Complete variable domain (other parts from reference TRBV3 and TRBJ2-3): GPKVLQIPSHQIIDMGQMVTLNCDPVSNHLYFYWYKQILGQQMEFLVNFYNGKVMEKSKLFKDQFSVERPDGSYFTLKIQPTALEDSAVYFCASSWTTSAETLYFGSGTRLTVL.

About this clone: The genes and germline here are from mouse. With the read ending 1 residue before the CDR3 end, the germline J gene is used to fill in that end. V is TRBV12-2 and J is TRBJ2-3; D is possibly TRBD1 or TRBD2 (6 bases each). In germline, CDR1 is SGHLS, CDR2 HYDKME. The CDR3 sequence is 15 residues long. V dropped 4 bases and J dropped 0 bases, with 13 bases sitting between them. The sequenced part of the CDR3 DNA is TGTGCCAGCTCCCGAGGGGGGACTAGTGCAGAAACGCTGTAT. The encoded protein is CASSRGGTSAETLY. The full CDR3 is CASSRGGTSAETLYF.

This clone was recorded once. Gene names refer to mouse genes. The CDR3 end is not reached by the read, which stops 1 residue before it; the germline J gene fills it in. The gene calls are TRBV23 and TRBJ1-4; TRBD1, the table's D call, was not compared with the DNA. The CDR3 totals 15 residues. Germline CDR1 is KGHTA and CDR2 is FQNQQP. CDR3: CSSSRTGGPNERLFF. The CDR3 DNA, read in part, is TGCTCCAGCAGCCGAACAGGGGGCCCCAACGAAAGATTATTT. Full variable domain (rest looked up from reference TRBV23 and TRBJ1-4): DAAVTQKPRYLIKMKGQEAEMKCIPEKGHTAVFWYQQKQSKELKFLIYFQNQQPLDQIDMVKERFSAVCPSSSLCSLGIRTCEAEDSALYLCSSSRTGGPNERLFFGHGTKLSVL.

A word on this clone: Mouse gene names and germline throughout. From the germline J gene comes the end of the CDR3, since the read stops 1 residue before it. The chain couples TRBV26 to TRBJ1-2, with D unresolved. Trimming shortened V by 2 bases and J by 5 bases, and 9 bases separated the two germline ends. This CDR3 comprises 13 residues. Germline V gene sequence: CDR1 KGHPV, CDR2 FQNQEV (reference sequence). The CDR3 spells CASSLLVRSDYTF. The sequenced CDR3 bases are TGTGCCAGCAGTCTGCTAGTCCGGTCCGACTACACC. The full variable domain, its missing parts supplied by reference TRBV26 and TRBJ1-2, is NSKVIQTPRYLVKGQGQKAKMRCIPEKGHPVVFWYQQNKNNEFKFLINFQNQEVLQQIDMTEKRFSAECPSNSPCSLEIQSSEAGDSALYLCASSLLVRSDYTFGSGTRLLVI.

Comment on this clone: Here the gene names and germline are mouse. The read finishes 1 residue shy of the CDR3 end, and the germline J gene is used to complete it. The chain links TRBV16 to TRBJ2-5, with 9 positions matching TRBD2. This CDR3 is built from 14 residues. V shed 0 bases, J shed 8 bases, and the junction held 3 bases outside the gene matches. Germline CDR1 SGHSA, CDR2 FRNQAP. The sequenced part of the CDR3 DNA is TGTGCAAGCAGCTTAGAACTGGGGGGAGGCACCCAGTAC. Translation gives CASSLELGGGTQY. The full CDR3 protein is CASSLELGGGTQYF.

Comments on this clone: Gene names and germline refer to mouse. Coverage ceases 1 residue before the CDR3 finishes, and the germline J gene fills in the end. The V call is TRBV13-1, the J call TRBJ2-1; 10 nucleotides match TRBD1. Germline trimming cut 2 bases from V and 4 bases from J; bases unmatched to any gene: 6. Germline-derived CDR1 and CDR2 are NSHNY and SYGAGN. The length of the CDR3 is 16 residues. CDR3 residues: CASSEGQGSRYAEQFF. The DNA read from the CDR3 is TGTGCCAGCAGTGAGGGACAGGGGAGTCGGTATGCTGAGCAGTTC.

On this clone itself: Any gene name here is a mouse gene name. The CDR3 is cut off 1 residue early in the read; its end comes from the germline J gene. V gene TRBV3 combines with J gene TRBJ2-1, with D maybe TRBD2 (7 bases). Germline V CDR1 and CDR2: SNHLY, FYNGKV (reference sequence). The CDR3 has 13 amino acids. Trimming cost V 1 base and J 8 bases, with 9 bases left between them. CDR3 DNA, as far as it was read: TGTGCCAGCAGCTTAGTGGGGGGCTCTGAGCAGTTC. This encodes CASSLVGGSEQF. The CDR3 as a whole reads CASSLVGGSEQFF.